This is a list of T cell receptor beta chains from one sample in a study of blood T cell repertoires in COVID-19. The table came from immunoSEQ multiplex PCR; TCRdb's copy has only in-frame clones and leaves some out. The table has around 74,000 clones, more than 75% seen once. Sequencing was performed on peripheral blood. Receptor source: a woman of 80 years or more with active or convalescent COVID-19. The CDR3 runs from the conserved cysteine through the conserved F or W. The order of the fields is CDR3 length, J gene, clone size, V gene, D gene, CDR3 DNA, CDR3 protein. A D gene is named only where the DNA matches it firmly. Some rows have no size entry. The others give once, few or many, or a class for an expanded clone.

18	TRBJ2-2	once	TRBV28	TRBD1	TGTGCCAGCAGTTTTATGACAGGGGTCCCCCTAAACACCGGGGAGCTGTTTTTT	CASSFMTGVPLNTGELFF
15	TRBJ2-4	-	TRBV4-3	-	TGCGCCAGCAGCCAAGTCCCCATAGCCAAAAACATTCAGTACTTC	CASSQVPIAKNIQYF
14	TRBJ2-5	-	TRBV4-3	-	TGCGCCAGCAGCCAAGACAGAATCGGGGAGACCCAGTACTTC	CASSQDRIGETQYF
13	TRBJ1-1	-	TRBV6-2/TRBV6-3	-	TGTGCCAGCAGCCTGGGAGTGCGGACTGAAGCTTTCTTT	CASSLGVRTEAFF
19	TRBJ2-6	few	TRBV6-2/TRBV6-3	TRBD1	TGTGCCAGCAGTTACGCCGGACAGGGGGCGGGCTCTGGGGCCAACGTCCTGACTTTC	CASSYAGQGAGSGANVLTF
14	TRBJ1-2	-	TRBV10-1	-	TGCGCCAGCAGTGAGGATGGGGACTTCTATGGCTACACCTTC	CASSEDGDFYGYTF
13	TRBJ1-1	-	TRBV15	-	TGTGCCACCAGCAGAGATAGGGGGACTGAAGCTTTCTTT	CATSRDRGTEAFF
19	TRBJ1-1	-	TRBV5-1	-	TGCGCCAGCAGCCCATCGACCGGTTCGACAGGTGGAAAAAACACTGAAGCTTTCTTT	CASSPSTGSTGGKNTEAFF
11	TRBJ1-1	-	TRBV28	-	TGTGCCAGCAGTTTGGGCCATGAAGCTTTCTTT	CASSLGHEAFF
17	TRBJ2-1	-	TRBV30	TRBD1	TGTGCCTGGAGTAATGGGAGGACAGGGGGATATCGTAATGAGCAGTTCTTC	CAWSNGRTGGYRNEQFF
15	TRBJ1-3	-	TRBV2	TRBD1	TGTGCCAGCAGTATACGACAGGGGAGGGAAAACACCATATATTTT	CASSIRQGRENTIYF
14	TRBJ2-3	-	TRBV4-1	-	TGCGCCGCCGGCGGTCTTCTCTTGACAGATACGCAGTATTTT	CAAGGLLLTDTQYF
15	TRBJ1-1	-	TRBV7-2	-	TGTGCCAGCAGCATTACAGGGCCCATGAACACTGAAGCTTTCTTT	CASSITGPMNTEAFF
12	TRBJ1-4	-	TRBV6-5	-	TGTGCCAGCACAGAGGGTGGGGAAAAACTGTTTTTT	CASTEGGEKLFF
13	TRBJ1-1	-	TRBV7-3	-	TGTGCCAGCAGCTTCCAACCGGTCACTGAAGCTTTCTTT	CASSFQPVTEAFF
12	TRBJ2-1	-	TRBV7-9	-	TGTGCCAGCAGGGGAGGGGGAAATGAGCAGTTCTTC	CASRGGGNEQFF
17	TRBJ1-4	-	TRBV4-3	-	TGCGCCAGCAGCCAAGAAGGCCCGGGGAAGGGTAATGAAAAACTGTTTTTT	CASSQEGPGKGNEKLFF
11	TRBJ2-1	-	TRBV30	-	TGTGCCTGGAGAGACCAGGGGGAGCAGTTCTTC	CAWRDQGEQFF
16	TRBJ2-1	-	TRBV5-4	TRBD1	TGTGCCAGCAGCTTTTGGACAGGGAGCTCCTACAATGAGCAGTTCTTC	CASSFWTGSSYNEQFF
14	TRBJ1-5	-	TRBV5-5	-	TGTGCCAGCAGCAGTTTACAGGGTAATCAGCCCCAGCATTTT	CASSSLQGNQPQHF
14	TRBJ2-4	-	TRBV7-2	-	TGTGCCAGCAGCGCGACAGGCCCCAAAAACATTCAGTACTTC	CASSATGPKNIQYF
15	TRBJ1-5	-	TRBV9	-	TGTGCCAGCAGCGAGGGAGCGTTTAGCAATCAGCCCCAGCATTTT	CASSEGAFSNQPQHF
19	TRBJ2-7	once	TRBV6-2/TRBV6-3	TRBD2	TGTGCCAGCAGTTTCAGCCCCGCCGGGAGAGCGGGGACGATCTACGAGCAGTACTTC	CASSFSPAGRAGTIYEQYF
16	TRBJ2-2	-	TRBV5-1	-	TGCGCCAGCAGCTTTGCAGGGCGATCGAACACCGGGGAGCTGTTTTTT	CASSFAGRSNTGELFF
16	TRBJ1-2	-	TRBV7-8	-	TGTGCCAGCAGCTTGAACATCAGTCCCATCAACTATGGCTACACCTTC	CASSLNISPINYGYTF
17	TRBJ2-4	-	TRBV4-2	-	TGTGCCAGCAGCCAAGAATTAGCGGACCTAGCCAAAAACATTCAGTACTTC	CASSQELADLAKNIQYF
13	TRBJ1-2	once	TRBV9	-	TGTGCCAGCAGCGTAGCGGAGAACTATGGCTACACCTTC	CASSVAENYGYTF
16	TRBJ1-2	once	TRBV7-3	TRBD1	TGTGCCAGCAGCCCGACTGACAGGGGGCCCCACTATGGCTACACCTTC	CASSPTDRGPHYGYTF
15	TRBJ2-7	-	TRBV28	TRBD1	TGTGCCAGCAGTACGTCCGGGACAGGAAGCTACGAGCAGTACTTC	CASSTSGTGSYEQYF
15	TRBJ1-5	-	TRBV27	-	TGTGCCAGCAGTTTAGCGGGTTTAGGCAATCAGCCCCAGCATTTT	CASSLAGLGNQPQHF
13	TRBJ1-1	-	TRBV6-4	-	TGTGCCAGCAGTCTCCATGGTAGCACTGAAGCTTTCTTT	CASSLHGSTEAFF
16	TRBJ1-3	few	TRBV27	TRBD1	TGTGCCAGCAGTTTACGGCCAGGGGGCGGTGGAAACACCATATATTTT	CASSLRPGGGGNTIYF
14	TRBJ1-1	-	TRBV4-1	-	TGCGCCAGCAGCCACCCCACGTTCCGGACTGAAGCTTTCTTT	CASSHPTFRTEAFF
16	TRBJ1-5	-	TRBV19	TRBD1	TGTGCCAGTAGGACTTCGACGGGACAGGCCCGTCAGCCCCAGCATTTT	CASRTSTGQARQPQHF
15	TRBJ1-1	-	TRBV6-5	-	TGTGCCAGCAGCCTATTCAGAGGGATGAACACTGAAGCTTTCTTT	CASSLFRGMNTEAFF